This is a list of T cell receptor beta chains from one sample in a study of blood T cell repertoires in COVID-19. Sequenced by immunoSEQ multiplex PCR; TCRdb stores in-frame clones only, minus some. The data show roughly 410,000 clones, roughly 90% seen once. What was sequenced was peripheral blood. Receptors were obtained from a man in his forties with acute or convalescent COVID-19. CDR3s include the opening cysteine and the closing phenylalanine or tryptophan. D genes are given only for firm matches. A row's size may be missing; if present it is once, few, many or a size class.

DNA: TGTGCCAGCAGTTACTCACTAACGGACAGAGTACACTTC
CDR3: CASSYSLTDRVHF
size: .
J: TRBJ1-2
D: .
V: TRBV6-6

DNA: TGCGCCAGCAGCCAAGGACCGGGACTGCAAGAGACCCAGTACTTC
CDR3: CASSQGPGLQETQYF
size: .
J: TRBJ2-5
D: .
V: TRBV4-1

DNA: TGCGCCAGCAGCCAAGTTGGGGCAGGGCCCTTGAGGTGGACGCAGTATTTT
CDR3: CASSQVGAGPLRWTQYF
size: .
J: TRBJ2-3
D: .
V: TRBV4-1

DNA: TGTGCCAGCAACCTAGCGGGAGGCGGAGGTGAGCAGTTCTTC
CDR3: CASNLAGGGGEQFF
size: .
J: TRBJ2-1
D: TRBD2
V: TRBV27

DNA: TGTGCCAGCAGTGACCTCCAGCCCGGGAGGGAAAAACTGTTTTTT
CDR3: CASSDLQPGREKLFF
size: .
J: TRBJ1-4
D: .
V: TRBV25-1

DNA: TGTGCCAGCAGTTGGGACAGTCGGAATCAGCCCCAGCATTTT
CDR3: CASSWDSRNQPQHF
size: .
J: TRBJ1-5
D: TRBD1
V: TRBV28

DNA: TGCGCCAGCAGCCACTCCGGGACAGGGTTATTATGGGGGAACACTGAAGCTTTCTTT
CDR3: CASSHSGTGLLWGNTEAFF
size: .
J: TRBJ1-1
D: TRBD1
V: TRBV4-3

DNA: TGTGCCAGCAGCTCCCCTAGGGGGGAGCTGTTTTTT
CDR3: CASSSPRGELFF
size: once
J: TRBJ2-2
D: .
V: TRBV7-2

DNA: TGTGCCAGCAGTTCGCCCTCCAGGGGCACAGATACGCAGTATTTT
CDR3: CASSSPSRGTDTQYF
size: .
J: TRBJ2-3
D: .
V: TRBV27

DNA: TGTGCCAGCAGCAAAAATGGTCAGGGGGTTGGCTACACCTTC
CDR3: CASSKNGQGVGYTF
size: .
J: TRBJ1-2
D: .
V: TRBV21-1

DNA: TGTGCCATCAGTGGGGCCGGGACAGGACGCACAGATACGCAGTATTTT
CDR3: CAISGAGTGRTDTQYF
size: .
J: TRBJ2-3
D: TRBD1
V: TRBV10-3

DNA: TGTGCCAGCAGCCAATTCCGGCGGGGGGCCACAGATACGCAGTATTTT
CDR3: CASSQFRRGATDTQYF
size: .
J: TRBJ2-3
D: TRBD2
V: TRBV3-1/TRBV3-2

DNA: TGTGCCACCAGTGATTTAGAGCGGGGACAGGACGAGACCTACACCTTC
CDR3: CATSDLERGQDETYTF
size: .
J: TRBJ1-2
D: TRBD1
V: TRBV24-1

DNA: TGTGCCAGCAGCGTCCTTCTCGGAGGGAACACTGAAGCTTTCTTT
CDR3: CASSVLLGGNTEAFF
size: .
J: TRBJ1-1
D: .
V: TRBV27

DNA: TGCGCCAGCAGTCGGGGGCCGACAGGGGTCGGTGGAAACACCATATATTTT
CDR3: CASSRGPTGVGGNTIYF
size: few
J: TRBJ1-3
D: TRBD1
V: TRBV5-1

DNA: TGTGCCAGCAGTCAGGGTAGGGCAGGCTACACCTTC
CDR3: CASSQGRAGYTF
size: .
J: TRBJ1-2
D: .
V: TRBV27

DNA: TGCAGCGTTAAACAGGCGAACTACGAGCAGTACTTC
CDR3: CSVKQANYEQYF
size: .
J: TRBJ2-7
D: .
V: TRBV29-1

DNA: TGTGCCAGCAGTTTATCGGCAGTAGGAAACACCATATATTTT
CDR3: CASSLSAVGNTIYF
size: .
J: TRBJ1-3
D: .
V: TRBV27

DNA: TGTGCCAGCAGCAATTCGACAGAGAACATTCAGTACTTC
CDR3: CASSNSTENIQYF
size: .
J: TRBJ2-4
D: .
V: TRBV13

DNA: TGCGCCAGCAGCCAAAGCCCCCCTAGCGCGTCCGGGGAGCTGTTTTTT
CDR3: CASSQSPPSASGELFF
size: once
J: TRBJ2-2
D: .
V: TRBV4-1

DNA: TGTGCCACCGAGCTCGGGCGGGGGAGGAATACGCAGTATTTT
CDR3: CATELGRGRNTQYF
size: once
J: TRBJ2-3
D: TRBD2
V: TRBV24-1

DNA: TGTGCCAGCAGTTTGGTCGGGAGTCTCTACGAGCAGTACTTC
CDR3: CASSLVGSLYEQYF
size: .
J: TRBJ2-7
D: .
V: TRBV28

DNA: TGTGCCAGCAGTTTACCGCGGGGAACACAGGGGCCCAATCAGCCCCAGCATTTT
CDR3: CASSLPRGTQGPNQPQHF
size: .
J: TRBJ1-5
D: TRBD1
V: TRBV28

DNA: TGTGCCGCCGCGGGACAGGGATTCTACGAGCAGTACTTC
CDR3: CAAAGQGFYEQYF
size: .
J: TRBJ2-7
D: TRBD1
V: TRBV10-3

DNA: TGTGCCAGCAGTTTCAACTCAGGGGGCGAGCAGTACTTC
CDR3: CASSFNSGGEQYF
size: .
J: TRBJ2-7
D: TRBD1
V: TRBV28

DNA: TGTGCCAGCAAGAGGGCTCCTGGAAACACCATATATTTT
CDR3: CASKRAPGNTIYF
size: .
J: TRBJ1-3
D: .
V: TRBV2

DNA: TGTGCCATCAGCCCCGGGACAGGAGAGTTCTTC
CDR3: CAISPGTGEFF
size: .
J: TRBJ2-1
D: TRBD1
V: TRBV10-3

DNA: TGTGCCACTCAGGGGCAGGGGAGCTCTGGAAACACCATATATTTT
CDR3: CATQGQGSSGNTIYF
size: .
J: TRBJ1-3
D: .
V: TRBV28

DNA: TGTGCCAGCAGCTTAACGTTGGGGGGCTACAATGAGCAGTTCTTC
CDR3: CASSLTLGGYNEQFF
size: .
J: TRBJ2-1
D: .
V: TRBV7-3

DNA: TGTGCCAGCAGCCCGACGGGAAATTCACCCCTCCACTTT
CDR3: CASSPTGNSPLHF
size: .
J: TRBJ1-6
D: .
V: TRBV3-1/TRBV3-2

DNA: TGTGCCAGCAGCCTCGGGACTGCCTCTGGAAACACCATATATTTT
CDR3: CASSLGTASGNTIYF
size: .
J: TRBJ1-3
D: .
V: TRBV6-6

DNA: TGTGCCAGCAGCCCCATAGCGGGGGTGGCAGATACGCAGTATTTT
CDR3: CASSPIAGVADTQYF
size: .
J: TRBJ2-3
D: TRBD2
V: TRBV7-6

DNA: TGTGCCACCAGTGATACAGGCACCGGGGAGCTGTTTTTT
CDR3: CATSDTGTGELFF
size: many
J: TRBJ2-2
D: .
V: TRBV24-1

DNA: TGTGCCAGCAGTGGACTAGCGGGAGTCCATGAGCAGTTCTTC
CDR3: CASSGLAGVHEQFF
size: .
J: TRBJ2-1
D: TRBD2
V: TRBV2

DNA: TGTGCCAGCAGTTCGACTAGCGGGAGGGAGGTGAGGTACAATGAGCAGTTCTTC
CDR3: CASSSTSGREVRYNEQFF
size: .
J: TRBJ2-1
D: TRBD2
V: TRBV28

DNA: TGTGCCAGCAGCCAAGATTGGCTAGCCTCCTCGAGTGAGCAGTTCTTC
CDR3: CASSQDWLASSSEQFF
size: few
J: TRBJ2-1
D: .
V: TRBV4-2

DNA: TGTGCCAGTAGCCCCATCGACAGGGGCTCCTACAATGAGCAGTTCTTC
CDR3: CASSPIDRGSYNEQFF
size: once
J: TRBJ2-1
D: TRBD1
V: TRBV19

DNA: TGTGCCAGCAGCTTGCTCCGGGGGGGACACGAGCAGTACTTC
CDR3: CASSLLRGGHEQYF
size: .
J: TRBJ2-7
D: TRBD2
V: TRBV5-8

DNA: TGTGCCAGCAGCGCCGAGGGAGGGGCTGGCTACACCTTC
CDR3: CASSAEGGAGYTF
size: .
J: TRBJ1-2
D: .
V: TRBV9

DNA: TGTGCCAGCAGTTTGGGGGGGTTGGGGAATGAGCAGTTCTTC
CDR3: CASSLGGLGNEQFF
size: .
J: TRBJ2-1
D: TRBD2
V: TRBV6-2/TRBV6-3

DNA: TGTGCCAGCAGCCCTGGGCCCTACAATGAGCAGTTCTTC
CDR3: CASSPGPYNEQFF
size: .
J: TRBJ2-1
D: .
V: TRBV11-2